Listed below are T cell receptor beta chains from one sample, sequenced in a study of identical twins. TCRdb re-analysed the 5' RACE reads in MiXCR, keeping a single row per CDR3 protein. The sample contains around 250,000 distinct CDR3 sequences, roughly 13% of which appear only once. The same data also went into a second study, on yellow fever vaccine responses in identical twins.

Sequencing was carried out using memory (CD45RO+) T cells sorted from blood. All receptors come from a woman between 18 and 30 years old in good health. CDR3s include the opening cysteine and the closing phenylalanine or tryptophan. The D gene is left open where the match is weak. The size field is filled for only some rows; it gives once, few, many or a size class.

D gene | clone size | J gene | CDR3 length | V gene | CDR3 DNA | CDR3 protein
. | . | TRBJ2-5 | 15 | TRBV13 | TGTGCCAGCAGCTTAGGTGGGATGGCTCGAGAGACCCAGTACTTC | CASSLGGMARETQYF
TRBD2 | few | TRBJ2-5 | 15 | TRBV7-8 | TGTGCCAGCAGCTTAGACAGCGGGGAGGGAGAGACCCAGTACTTC | CASSLDSGEGETQYF
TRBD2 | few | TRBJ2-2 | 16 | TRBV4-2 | TGTGCCAGCAGCTCTCGGACTAGTACGAACACCGGGGAGCTGTTTTTT | CASSSRTSTNTGELFF
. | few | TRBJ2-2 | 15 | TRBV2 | TGTGCCAGCAGGGGGGGAAGGACGAACACCGGGGAGCTGTTTTTT | CASRGGRTNTGELFF
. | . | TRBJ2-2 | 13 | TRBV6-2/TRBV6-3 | TGTGCCAGCAGTTACCTATTCACCGGGGAGCTGTTTTTT | CASSYLFTGELFF
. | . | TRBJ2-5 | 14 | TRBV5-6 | TGTGCCACCACAACCGGCTGGGGTGGCGAGACCCAGTACTTC | CATTTGWGGETQYF
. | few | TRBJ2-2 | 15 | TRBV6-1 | TGTGCCAGCAGAGATTATAGGGAGAACACCGGGGAGCTGTTTTTT | CASRDYRENTGELFF
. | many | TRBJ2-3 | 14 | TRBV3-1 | TGTGCCAGCAGCCAAGGGGGCTATGTAGATACGCAGTATTTT | CASSQGGYVDTQYF
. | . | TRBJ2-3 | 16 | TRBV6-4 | TGTGCCAGCAGTGACTCCGGGACAACTAGCACAGATACGCAGTATTTT | CASSDSGTTSTDTQYF
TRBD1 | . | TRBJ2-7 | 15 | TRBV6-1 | TGTGCCAGCAGACTTACAGGGGGGTCCTCCTACGAGCAGTACTTC | CASRLTGGSSYEQYF
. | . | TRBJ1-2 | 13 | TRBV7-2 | TGTGCCAGCAGCCACTCTGTGGGAAATGGCTACACCTTC | CASSHSVGNGYTF
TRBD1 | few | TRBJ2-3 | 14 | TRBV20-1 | TGCAGTGCCCAACCGGGACAGAGCACAGATACGCAGTATTTT | CSAQPGQSTDTQYF
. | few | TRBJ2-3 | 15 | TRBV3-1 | TGTGCCAGCAGCCCCTCGATGGGTAGCACAGATACGCAGTATTTT | CASSPSMGSTDTQYF
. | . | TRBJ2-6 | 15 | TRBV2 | TGTGCCAGCAGTGACGTAGGAACTGGGGCCAACGTCCTGACTTTC | CASSDVGTGANVLTF
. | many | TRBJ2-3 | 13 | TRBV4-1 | TGCGCCAGCAGCCAGATCAGCACAGATACGCAGTATTTT | CASSQISTDTQYF
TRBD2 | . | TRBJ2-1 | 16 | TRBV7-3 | TGTGCCAGCAGCTCCGAGACTAGCGGGGGGCGGAATGAGCAGTTCTTC | CASSSETSGGRNEQFF
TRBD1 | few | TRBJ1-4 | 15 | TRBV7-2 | TGTGCCAGCAGCTTAGCCGGGACAGGGTCTGAAAAACTGTTTTTT | CASSLAGTGSEKLFF
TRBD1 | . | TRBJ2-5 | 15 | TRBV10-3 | TGTGCCATCAGTGAACCCGGACAGGGGAGGGAGACCCAGTACTTC | CAISEPGQGRETQYF
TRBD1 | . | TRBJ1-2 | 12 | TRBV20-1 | TGCAGTGCGCCCGACAGGGTCTATGGCTACACCTTC | CSAPDRVYGYTF
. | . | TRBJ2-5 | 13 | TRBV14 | TGTGCCAGCAGCCCGCTACGGTCAGAGACCCAGTACTTC | CASSPLRSETQYF
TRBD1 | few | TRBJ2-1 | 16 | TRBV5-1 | TGCGCCAGCAGCTTGGTGGGGTCAGGGGGCGCGAATGAGCAGTTCTTC | CASSLVGSGGANEQFF
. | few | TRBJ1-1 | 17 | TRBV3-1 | TGTGCCAGCAGCCCGGGGGCAGTTTGGGGGAAGAACACTGAAGCTTTCTTT | CASSPGAVWGKNTEAFF
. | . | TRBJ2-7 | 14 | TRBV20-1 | TGCAGTGCTACCCCACGAACACCTTCCTACGAGCAGTACTTC | CSATPRTPSYEQYF
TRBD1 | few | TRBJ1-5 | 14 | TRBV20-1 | TGCAGTGCTAGACAGGGGGCGGAGGATCAGCCCCAGCATTTT | CSARQGAEDQPQHF
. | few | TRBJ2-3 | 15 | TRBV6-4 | TGTGCCAGCAGTGTCGACAGCCGAAGCACAGATACGCAGTATTTT | CASSVDSRSTDTQYF
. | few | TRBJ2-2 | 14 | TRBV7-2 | TGTGCCAGCAGGGGAGCGGTATTCACCGGGGAGCTGTTTTTT | CASRGAVFTGELFF
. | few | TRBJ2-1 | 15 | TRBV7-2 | TGTGCCAGCAGCTATCGGGATCGTTCATACAATGAGCAGTTCTTC | CASSYRDRSYNEQFF
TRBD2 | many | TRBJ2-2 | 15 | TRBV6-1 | TGTGCCAGCAGTCCGACTAGCGGGAACACCGGGGAGCTGTTTTTT | CASSPTSGNTGELFF
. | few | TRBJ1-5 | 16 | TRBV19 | TGTGCCAGTAGTTTTGGGGGGCGAGACAAGAATCAGCCCCAGCATTTT | CASSFGGRDKNQPQHF
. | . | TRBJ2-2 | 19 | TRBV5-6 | TGTGCCAGCAGCCTGCTCGGGCCCAACTCAATGGCGAACACCGGGGAGCTGTTTTTT | CASSLLGPNSMANTGELFF
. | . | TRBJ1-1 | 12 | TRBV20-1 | TGCAGTGCTCCCTCATTGAACACTGAAGCTTTCTTT | CSAPSLNTEAFF
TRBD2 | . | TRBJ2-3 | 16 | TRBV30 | TGTGCCTGGAGTACGGGACTAGCGGGTCGTGGAGATACGCAGTATTTT | CAWSTGLAGRGDTQYF
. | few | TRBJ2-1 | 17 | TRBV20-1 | TGCAGTGCTAGGGGGAGCCCCGTTACGGGAGTGTACAATGAGCAGTTCTTC | CSARGSPVTGVYNEQFF
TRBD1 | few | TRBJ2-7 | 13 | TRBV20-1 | TGCAGTGCTAAGACAGGGGGCGTGTACGAGCAGTACTTC | CSAKTGGVYEQYF
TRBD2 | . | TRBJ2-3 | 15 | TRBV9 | TGTGCCAGCAGCGGCAGGGGGACTAGCGGAGATACGCAGTATTTT | CASSGRGTSGDTQYF
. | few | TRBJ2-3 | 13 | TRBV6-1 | TGTGCCAGCCACACCCCCGGCCGGGATACGCAGTATTTT | CASHTPGRDTQYF
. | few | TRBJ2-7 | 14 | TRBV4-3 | TGCGCCAGCAGCCACCTGGACGGGTCCTACGAGCAGTACTTC | CASSHLDGSYEQYF
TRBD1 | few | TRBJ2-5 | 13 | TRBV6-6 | TGTGCCACCAGGGGACAGGGTAAAGAGACCCAGTACTTC | CATRGQGKETQYF
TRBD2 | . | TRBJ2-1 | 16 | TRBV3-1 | TGTGCCAGCAGCCAACTCGGGACTAGCGGTCACAATGAGCAGTTCTTC | CASSQLGTSGHNEQFF
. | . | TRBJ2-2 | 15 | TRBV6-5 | TGTGCCAGCAGTTACGGGGAATCGAACACCGGGGAGCTGTTTTTT | CASSYGESNTGELFF
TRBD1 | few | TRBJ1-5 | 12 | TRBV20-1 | TGCAGTGCCAGGACAGGGGGACAGCCCCAGCATTTT | CSARTGGQPQHF
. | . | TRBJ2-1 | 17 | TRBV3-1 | TGTGCCTGCAGCCAGGGGTATAGGAATGCTCTGTACAATGAGCAGTTCTTC | CACSQGYRNALYNEQFF
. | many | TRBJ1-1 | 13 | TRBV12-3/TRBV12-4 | TGTGCCAGCAGGTCGACAGGGAACACTGAAGCTTTCTTT | CASRSTGNTEAFF
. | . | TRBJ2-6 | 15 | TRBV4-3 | TGCGCCAGCAGCCATCGTCTCGGTGGGGCCAACGTCCTGACTTTC | CASSHRLGGANVLTF
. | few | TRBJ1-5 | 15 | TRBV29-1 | TGCAGCGTTTTAACCGCGGTGGGCTCCAATCAGCCCCAGCATTTT | CSVLTAVGSNQPQHF
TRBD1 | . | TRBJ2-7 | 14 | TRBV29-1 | TGCAGCGTCTCGACGACAGGGACAGTCTGGGAGCAGTACTTC | CSVSTTGTVWEQYF
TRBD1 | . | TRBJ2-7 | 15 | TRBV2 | TGTGCCGGGGGAGGTGCAGGGACAGGGCGCCACGAGCAGTACTTC | CAGGGAGTGRHEQYF
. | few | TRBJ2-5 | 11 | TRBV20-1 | TGCAGTGCTAAACCTAAAGAGACCCAGTACTTC | CSAKPKETQYF
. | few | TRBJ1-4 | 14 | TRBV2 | TGTGCCAGCAGAGACAGAACAACTAATGAAAAACTGTTTTTT | CASRDRTTNEKLFF
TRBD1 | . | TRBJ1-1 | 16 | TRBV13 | TGTGCCAGCAGCCGTCGGACAGGGGGTATGAACACTGAAGCTTTCTTT | CASSRRTGGMNTEAFF
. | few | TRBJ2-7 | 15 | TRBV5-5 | TGTGCCAGCAGCTTGAGAGACGGACTGTCCTACGAGCAGTACTTC | CASSLRDGLSYEQYF
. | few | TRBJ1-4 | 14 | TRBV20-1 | TGCAGTGCGGTACAGGCGGCAACTAATGAAAAACTGTTTTTT | CSAVQAATNEKLFF
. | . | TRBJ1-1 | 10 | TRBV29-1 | TGCAGCCCCGGACGAGATGAAGCTTTCTTT | CSPGRDEAFF
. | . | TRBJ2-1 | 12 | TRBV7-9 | TGTGCCAGCAGCTCAACGGGGATTGAGCAGTTCTTC | CASSSTGIEQFF
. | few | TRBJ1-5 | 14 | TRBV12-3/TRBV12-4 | TGTGCCAGCAGATACGATGGGACGGGAGGGACCCAGCATTTT | CASRYDGTGGTQHF
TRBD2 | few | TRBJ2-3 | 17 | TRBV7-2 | TGTGCCAGCAGCTTAGCGCTCGGGCGGGGGGGTGGAGATACGCAGTATTTT | CASSLALGRGGGDTQYF
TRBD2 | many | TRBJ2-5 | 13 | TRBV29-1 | TGCAGCGTTGAATCAGTAGCGGGAGAGACCCAGTACTTC | CSVESVAGETQYF